This T cell receptor beta chain was recorded in a study of shared clonotypes between healthy human individuals. Clones were sequenced by immunoSEQ multiplex PCR, and TCRdb holds only the in-frame ones, with some missing. The table records 650,000 to 750,000 clones, less than 80% of them present only once. This clone has a handful of counts. Trimming stripped 0 bases from V and 2 bases from J, with 12 bases between. This CDR3 has 15 amino acids. Germline CDR1 SGDLS, CDR2 YYNGEE. The receptor was derived from a woman in her thirties in good health. The sequencing sample was made of memory CD4+ T cells sorted from blood. Subset here: CD45RA-negative fraction. This chain joins TRBV9 and TRBJ2-7; D is ambiguous. For the CDR3, the DNA is TGTGCCAGCAGCGTAGGCCCCCACACTGCCTACGAGCAGTACTTC. Amino acid sequence: CASSVGPHTAYEQYF.